This T cell receptor beta chain came from a study of T cell changes during pregnancy in multiple sclerosis. V was trimmed by 7 bases and J by 4 bases, leaving 9 bases between them. This CDR3 is 11 amino acids long. Germline V gene data show CDR1 as SGHRS and CDR2 as YFSETQ. Measured with immunoSEQ multiplex PCR; TCRdb has only the in-frame clones, and not every one. The data hold around 38,000 clones, with roughly 90% observed a single time. The sequence was collected from a female donor with multiple sclerosis, enrolled in a pregnancy study. This rearrangement joins TRBV5-1 to TRBJ2-7; D gene unclear. The sample was CD8+ T cells from peripheral blood mononuclear cells, taken in the third trimester of pregnancy. CDR3 sequence: CASSSGYEQYF. CDR3 bases: TGCGCCAGCTCGAGTGGTTACGAGCAGTACTTC.